The present entry profiles one TCR beta chain with its context. Germline assignment: CDR1 KGHDR and CDR2 SFDVKD. With 8 bases removed from V and 5 bases from J, the gap between germline ends came to 11 bases. The CDR3 runs 13 residues. These data belong to a study of response to subunit inactivated influenza vaccine. Via MiXCR, TCRdb re-called the RT-PCR reads, giving one row per CDR3 protein. Counted here are roughly 500,000 distinct CDR3 sequences, under 30% occurring once; the ten biggest clones make up 2.5% to 3%. The same data also went into a second study, on T cells expressing NK-cell markers. In that study: Scientists made TCR beta cDNA using 5'RACE template switching with UMIs.

The receptor was derived from a man between 50 and 59 years old who received an inactivated influenza vaccine. The sample here was CD4+ T cells sorted from PBMCs, taken 11 to 12 days after vaccination. The chain carries TRBV24-1 and TRBJ2-2; no firm D call. CDR3 amino acids: CATTARATGELFF. CDR3 sequence (DNA): TGTGCCACCACGGCCCGCGCGACCGGGGAGCTGTTTTTT.